The T cell receptor (beta chain) under discussion was sequenced for a study of blood T cell repertoires in COVID-19. The wider study: COVID-19 samples, acute and convalescent, were from the United States, Italy and Spain.

Measured with immunoSEQ multiplex PCR; TCRdb has only the in-frame clones, and not every one. The sample has about 220,000 clones; 82% are singletons. This clonotype originated in a woman in her sixties or seventies who had recovered from COVID-19. The source material was PBMCs or T cells enriched from blood (not recorded which).

CDR3 nucleotides: TGTGCCAGCAGCTTAGACAGGGATTCTCGGGGCTACACCTTC. Its translation: CASSLDRDSRGYTF. The chain is built from TRBV7-3 and TRBJ1-2; 7 nucleotides line up with TRBD1. Germline V CDR1 and CDR2: SGHTA, FQGTGA. V lost 2 bases to trimming and J lost 8 bases; unmatched junction nucleotides: 8. The CDR3 is 14 residues long. Full variable domain (rest looked up from reference TRBV7-3 and TRBJ1-2): GAGVSQTPSNKVTEKGKYVELRCDPISGHTALYWYRQSLGQGPEFLIYFQGTGAADDSGLPNDRFFAVRPEGSVSTLKIQRTERGDSAVYLCASSLDRDSRGYTFGSGTRLTVV.